Here is one TCR beta chain with its context. These data originate in a study of CD8 T cells in Susac syndrome. Sequencing of TCR beta was performed on blood CD8+ and CD4+ T cells. The study used healthy donors as controls matched for age and sex. Negative isolation was applied to CD8+ and CD4+ T cells, and FACS enrichment was applied to TEMRA cells. With random hexamers, roughly 0.45 to 1 ug RNA was reverse transcribed. Amplification of TCR beta CDR3 was carried out by immunoSEQ multiplex PCR, which covered 54 Vbeta and 13 Jbeta segments. Each CDR3 protein gets one entry after TCRdb re-called the immunoSEQ multiplex PCR reads with MiXCR. The sample lists under 200,000 distinct CDR3 sequences, roughly 95% seen once, with about 0.094% in the top ten. Sequenced input: CD4+ T cells from PBMCs. The source of this sequence is a human donor in good health.

The CDR3 protein is CASSLAPGGDPYEQYF. DNA for the CDR3: TGTGCCAGCAGCTTAGCCCCGGGCGGGGACCCCTACGAGCAGTACTTC. The V gene is TRBV7-9, the J gene TRBJ2-7; D perhaps matches TRBD2 (6 bases). Germline V lookup: CDR1 SEHNR, CDR2 FQNEAQ (reference sequence). Trimming took off 0 bases at V and 2 bases at J, with 14 bases between the two ends. This CDR3 spans 16 amino acids.